The 4 T cell receptor beta chains listed next were all sequenced from one sample in a study of T cell changes during pregnancy in multiple sclerosis. The protocol was immunoSEQ multiplex PCR, while the TCRdb copy is restricted to in-frame clones and leaves out a portion. The table has around 40,000 clones, about 91% seen once. This specimen consisted of CD4+ T cells from peripheral blood mononuclear cells, obtained in the third trimester of pregnancy. Receptor source: a female donor with multiple sclerosis, enrolled in a pregnancy study.

The genes are TRBV30 and TRBJ1-2, with 10 bases that match TRBD1. There are 15 residues in the CDR3. The germline V gene has CDR1 GTSNPN and CDR2 SVGIG (reference sequence). Germline trimming cut 4 bases from V and 2 bases from J; bases unmatched to any gene: 7. The CDR3 sequence: CAWTPWDRGNYGYTF. CDR3 coding DNA: TGTGCCTGGACCCCGTGGGACAGGGGAAACTATGGCTACACCTTC.

The table lists this clone with a few counts. The J gene is TRBJ1-2, the V gene TRBV2; D might be TRBD1 (6 bases). Germline V gene data show CDR1 as SNHLY and CDR2 as FYNNEI. The CDR3 covers 14 residues. The V end lost 5 bases, the J end lost 2 bases, and 12 bases lay between the germline ends. CDR3 region: CASSLPTGNYGYTF. The DNA for the CDR3 is TGTGCCAGCAGTCTACCGACAGGCAACTATGGCTACACCTTC.

The rearrangement links TRBV19 to TRBJ2-6; a possible D gene is TRBD1 (6 bases). Per germline, CDR1 LNHDA and CDR2 SQIVND (reference sequence). Trimming cost V 1 base and J 0 bases, with 13 bases left between them. The CDR3 is 18 amino acids. The CDR3 DNA sequence: TGTGCCAGTAGTATAGTGGGACAAGGGAGCTCTGGGGCCAACGTCCTGACTTTC. Protein product: CASSIVGQGSSGANVLTF.

This chain links TRBV5-1 with TRBJ2-1, with TRBD2 as a possible D gene (6 bases). V was cut by 4 bases and J by 7 bases, with 15 bases left in between. Germline loops: CDR1 SGHRS, CDR2 YFSETQ. The CDR3 has 14 residues. The CDR3 sequence: CASSPGTPVNEQFF. CDR3 nucleotides: TGCGCCAGCAGCCCCGGGACTCCTGTAAATGAGCAGTTCTTC.